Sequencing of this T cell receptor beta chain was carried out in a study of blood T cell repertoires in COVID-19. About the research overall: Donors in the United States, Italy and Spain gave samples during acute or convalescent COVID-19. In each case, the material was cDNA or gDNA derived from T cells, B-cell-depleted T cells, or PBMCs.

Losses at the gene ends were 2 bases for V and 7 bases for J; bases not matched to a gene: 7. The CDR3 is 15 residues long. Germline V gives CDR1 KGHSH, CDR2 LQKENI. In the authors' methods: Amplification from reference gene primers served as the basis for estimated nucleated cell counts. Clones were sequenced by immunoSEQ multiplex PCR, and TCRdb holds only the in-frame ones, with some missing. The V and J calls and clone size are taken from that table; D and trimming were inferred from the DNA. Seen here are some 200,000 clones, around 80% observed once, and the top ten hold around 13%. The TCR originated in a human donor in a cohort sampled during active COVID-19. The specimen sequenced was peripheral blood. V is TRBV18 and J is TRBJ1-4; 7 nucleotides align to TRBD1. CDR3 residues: CASSPGQGEAEKLFF. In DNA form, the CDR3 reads TGTGCCAGCTCACCAGGGCAGGGGGAGGCTGAAAAACTGTTTTTT.